One and the same sample provided the 25 T cell receptor beta chains below, sequenced in a study of T cell clusters in autoimmune cytopenias. TRB amplification used approximately 250 ng of peripheral blood genomic DNA. One tube held mixed TRB-A and TRB-B primer pools for touch-down PCR. TCRdb re-called the multiplex PCR reads and shows each CDR3 protein once, DNA omitted. This listing includes about 3,900 distinct CDR3 sequences. Separately, the same data were catalogued under a study of T cell repertoires in aging, cancer and after chemotherapy.

Source material: peripheral blood. Receptors originate from a human donor in good health.

The CDR3 here is CATSQGPTEAFF. The rearrangement joins TRBV15 to TRBJ1-1; TCRdb outputs TRBD1, but without DNA this stays unchecked. CDR1 is LNHNV and CDR2 is YYDKDF in the germline V gene (reference sequence). This CDR3 is 12 amino acids long.

The chain carries TRBV18 and TRBJ2-7. Germline V CDR1 and CDR2: KGHSH, LQKENI. This CDR3 has 13 amino acids. The chain's CDR3 is CASSDGGTDEQYF.

V and J are TRBV18 and TRBJ1-2; there is no DNA to check the TCRdb D call of TRBD1. CDR1 is KGHSH, CDR2 LQKENI, per germline. The CDR3 loop spans 14 amino acids. This chain's CDR3 is CASSVQGRNYGYTF.

This clonotype is classed as medium-sized by frequency. The rearrangement joins TRBV27 to TRBJ2-3; the TCRdb D gene call, TRBD2, has no DNA to confirm it. The germline gives CDR1 MNHEY, CDR2 SMNVEV (reference sequence). This CDR3 contains 15 residues. The CDR3 region is CASSFQAGGTDTQYF.

The chain is built from TRBV7-9 and TRBJ1-2; TCRdb selects TRBD1, and the lack of DNA leaves this call unchecked. Per germline, CDR1 SEHNR and CDR2 FQNEAQ (reference sequence). This CDR3 spans 12 amino acids. The chain's CDR3 is CASSLGGHGYTF.

The J gene is TRBJ2-6, the V gene TRBV4-3. Germline CDR1 LGHNA, CDR2 YSLEER. The length of the CDR3 is 15 residues. The CDR3 region is CASSQTASGANVLTF.

The chain employs TRBV4-3 and TRBJ2-7; TCRdb's D call of TRBD1 is untestable without DNA. This CDR3 comprises 14 residues. CDR1 is LGHNA and CDR2 is YSLEER in the germline V gene. This CDR3 is CASSQAVGGRQQYF.

This chain links TRBV4-3 with TRBJ2-1; TCRdb's D gene call, TRBD2, goes unchecked for lack of DNA. The CDR3 loop spans 16 amino acids. Per the germline V gene, CDR1 is LGHNA and CDR2 is YSLEER. The CDR3 loop is CASSQRTSGSRGEQFF.

This clonotype is called medium-sized (0.01 to 0.1%) based on its frequency. The chain carries TRBV19 and TRBJ1-5; TCRdb's D call, TRBD1, is unchecked because there is no DNA. The CDR3 consists of 15 residues. Germline V gene sequence: CDR1 LNHDA, CDR2 SQIVND (reference sequence). CDR3 residues: CASSLPQASNQPQHF.

This clonotype is called medium-sized based on its frequency. The gene calls are TRBV6-1 and TRBJ2-2; TCRdb outputs TRBD1, but without DNA this stays unchecked. This CDR3 contains 15 residues. CDR1 and CDR2 (germline): MNHNS, SASEGT. CDR3 amino acids: CASSSGQGWTGELFF.

Frequency places this clonotype as medium-sized. The chain couples TRBV29-1 to TRBJ2-1; TCRdb indicates TRBD2, and absent DNA this call remains unverified. Germline CDR1 is SQVTM and CDR2 is ANQGSEA. The CDR3 contains 14 residues. CDR3 loop: CSAPAGGPINEQFF.

CDR3 amino acids: CASSLRQTTAPRAFF. This chain links TRBV27 with TRBJ1-1; the TCRdb call, TRBD1, lacks DNA for checking. Germline V lookup: CDR1 MNHEY, CDR2 SMNVEV (reference sequence). The CDR3 spans 15 residues.

Judged by frequency, this clonotype is medium-sized. The CDR3: CAWTPQDGQPQHF. This rearrangement joins TRBV30 to TRBJ1-5; the D gene TCRdb calls, TRBD1, cannot be checked with no DNA. Germline lookup yields CDR1 GTSNPN and CDR2 SVGIG (reference sequence). The CDR3 is 13 residues long.

This clonotype shows up as medium-sized by frequency. The rearrangement links TRBV6-6 to TRBJ1-5. Germline V gives CDR1 MNHNY, CDR2 SVGAGI (reference sequence). The CDR3 contains 14 residues. CDR3 in amino acids: CASSSDPQGQPQHF.

The rearrangement joins TRBV11-1 to TRBJ2-2; the TCRdb call, TRBD1, lacks DNA for checking. In germline, CDR1 is SGHAT, CDR2 FQDESV (reference sequence). The CDR3 loop spans 17 amino acids. The CDR3: CASSPQPSGTNTGELFF.

Measured by frequency, this clonotype is medium-sized (0.01 to 0.1%). This chain connects TRBV19 to TRBJ2-1; lacking DNA, the TRBD2 call made by TCRdb goes unchecked. This CDR3 spans 13 amino acids. The germline CDR1 and CDR2 sequences are LNHDA and SQIVND (reference sequence). The CDR3: CASSSGALGEQFF. The full variable domain, in which reference TRBV19 and TRBJ2-1 provide the parts outside the CDR3, is DGGITQSPKYLFRKEGQNVTLSCEQNLNHDAMYWYRQDPGQGLRLIYYSQIVNDFQKGDIAEGYSVSREKKESFPLTVTSAQKNPTAFYLCASSSGALGEQFFGPGTRLTVL.

This CDR3 is CATSRVGAGAEYEQYF. The chain uses TRBV15 and TRBJ2-7; TCRdb indicates TRBD1, and absent DNA this call remains unverified. The CDR3 runs 16 residues. Per the germline V gene, CDR1 is LNHNV and CDR2 is YYDKDF (reference sequence).

Judged by frequency, this clonotype is medium-sized (0.01 to 0.1%). The chain links TRBV15 to TRBJ2-1; the D gene TCRdb calls, TRBD2, cannot be checked with no DNA. The germline V gene encodes CDR1 LNHNV and CDR2 YYDKDF (reference sequence). The CDR3 spans 13 residues. The CDR3 region is CASKLASVNEQFF.

The chain has TRBV27 and TRBJ1-4; TCRdb reports TRBD1, a call that lacks DNA to check it against. The CDR3 is 15 amino acids. Germline loops: CDR1 MNHEY, CDR2 SMNVEV (reference sequence). Here the CDR3 reads CASSPGHTLNEKLFF.

The chain employs TRBV4-3 and TRBJ1-1. CDR3 size: 14 residues. CDR1 LGHNA and CDR2 YSLEER come from the germline V gene. CDR3: CASSQGSTSTEAFF.

This clonotype is medium-sized by frequency. The chain couples TRBV29-1 to TRBJ2-7; there is no DNA to check the TCRdb D call of TRBD1. The germline CDR1 and CDR2 sequences are SQVTM and ANQGSEA. There are 12 residues in the CDR3. The CDR3 sequence is CSVRDSSYEQYF.

The CDR3 reads CASRLNQETQYF. The chain has TRBV27 and TRBJ2-5. This CDR3 has 12 residues. CDR1 and CDR2 from the germline V gene are MNHEY and SMNVEV (reference sequence).

V gene TRBV5-6 combines with J gene TRBJ2-3; TCRdb's D gene call, TRBD2, goes unchecked for lack of DNA. The CDR3 length is 19 residues. Germline V lookup: CDR1 SGHDT, CDR2 YYEEEE. CDR3 sequence reads: CASSSPGTSGGAGTDTQYF.

This rearrangement joins TRBV4-3 to TRBJ2-3; the TRBD1 assignment by TCRdb is unverifiable without DNA. The CDR3 extends over 15 amino acids. The germline V gene has CDR1 LGHNA and CDR2 YSLEER. CDR3 sequence: CASSQTTGGPDTQYF.

According to its frequency, this clonotype is medium-sized. The chain is built from TRBV19 and TRBJ1-6; TCRdb selects TRBD1, and the lack of DNA leaves this call unchecked. Looked up from germline, CDR1 is LNHDA and CDR2 is SQIVND (reference sequence). This CDR3 is 13 amino acids long. The CDR3 region is CASSGQGDSPLHF.